This is a list of T cell receptor beta chains from one sample in a study of identical twins. Each CDR3 protein gets one entry after TCRdb re-called the 5' RACE reads with MiXCR. The table shows about 340,000 distinct CDR3 sequences, with about 12% occurring only once. These same data were also listed under a study on yellow fever vaccine responses in identical twins.

Source material: CD8+ T cells sorted from blood. These receptors were collected from a woman younger than 30 in good health. Both conserved end residues are part of each CDR3.

CDR3 | V | length | J
CASSVTAGYNEQFF | TRBV27 | 14 | TRBJ2-1
CASSPVDSRYYEQYF | TRBV14 | 15 | TRBJ2-7
CASSLGLLKETQYF | TRBV13 | 14 | TRBJ2-5
CASSLRVMDTEAFF | TRBV7-8 | 14 | TRBJ1-1
CASSASRGMETQYF | TRBV12-3/TRBV12-4 | 14 | TRBJ2-5
CASSKCSQFYEQYF | TRBV21-1 | 14 | TRBJ2-7
CSVDFVEGTGELFF | TRBV29-1 | 14 | TRBJ2-2
CASSEDRGWTEAFF | TRBV19 | 14 | TRBJ1-1
CASSLGRYTQYF | TRBV13 | 12 | TRBJ2-3
CASSPAGGDEGRETQYF | TRBV12-3/TRBV12-4 | 17 | TRBJ2-5
CASSFEGPNTGELFF | TRBV7-9 | 15 | TRBJ2-2
CASSLGQGENQPQHF | TRBV7-6 | 15 | TRBJ1-5
CASSFGDRGVEAFF | TRBV12-3/TRBV12-4 | 14 | TRBJ1-1
CASNTGTGGLETQYF | TRBV6-1 | 15 | TRBJ2-5
CASSFRKSNSPLHF | TRBV28 | 14 | TRBJ1-6
CASSYRPTSGGSSSYNEQFF | TRBV5-1 | 20 | TRBJ2-1